This TCR beta chain comes out of a study of blood T cell repertoires in COVID-19. Source study methods: Reference gene primer amplification gave nucleated cell count estimates. The table came from immunoSEQ multiplex PCR; TCRdb's copy has only in-frame clones and leaves some out. V and J calls plus clone size are reproduced from that table; the DNA served to infer D and trimming. The sample has about 180,000 clones; roughly nine tenths are singletons. The CDR3 is 17 residues long. The junction had 7 bases not matched to a gene; V was cut back by 4 bases and J by 1 base. Germline loops: CDR1 MDHEN, CDR2 SYDVKM.

The source material was PBMCs or T cells enriched from blood (not recorded which). This rearrangement joins TRBV28 to TRBJ1-4; 9 bases agree with TRBD1. The TCR comes from a woman in her 40s with acute COVID-19. The CDR3 DNA reads as TGTGCCAGCAGTTCCCCGGGACAGGGTAGAACTAATGAAAAACTGTTTTTT. Protein sequence: CASSSPGQGRTNEKLFF.